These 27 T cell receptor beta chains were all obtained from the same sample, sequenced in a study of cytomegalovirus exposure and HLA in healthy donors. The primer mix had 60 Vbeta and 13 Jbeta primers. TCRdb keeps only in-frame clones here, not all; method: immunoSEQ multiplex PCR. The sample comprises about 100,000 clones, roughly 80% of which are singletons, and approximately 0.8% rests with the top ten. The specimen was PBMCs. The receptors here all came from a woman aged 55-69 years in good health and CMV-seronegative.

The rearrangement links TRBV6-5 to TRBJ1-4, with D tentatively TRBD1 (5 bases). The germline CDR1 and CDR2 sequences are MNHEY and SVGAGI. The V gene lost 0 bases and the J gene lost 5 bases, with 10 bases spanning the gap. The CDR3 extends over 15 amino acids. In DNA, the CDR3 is TGTGCCAGCAGTTACTCGGGGGGTCGGAATGAAAAACTGTTTTTT. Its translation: CASSYSGGRNEKLFF.

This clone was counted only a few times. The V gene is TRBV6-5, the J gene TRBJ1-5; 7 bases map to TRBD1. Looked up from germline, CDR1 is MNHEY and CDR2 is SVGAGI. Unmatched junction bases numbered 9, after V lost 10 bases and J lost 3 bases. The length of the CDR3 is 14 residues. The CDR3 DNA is TGTGCCACCGCAGGACAGGCCTCCAATCAGCCCCAGCATTTT. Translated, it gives CATAGQASNQPQHF.

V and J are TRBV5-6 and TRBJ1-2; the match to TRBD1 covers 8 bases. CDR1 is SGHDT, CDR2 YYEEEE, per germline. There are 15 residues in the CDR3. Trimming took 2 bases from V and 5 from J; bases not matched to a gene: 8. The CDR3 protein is CASSFQNDRGYGYTF. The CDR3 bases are TGTGCCAGCAGCTTCCAAAATGACAGGGGATATGGCTACACCTTC.

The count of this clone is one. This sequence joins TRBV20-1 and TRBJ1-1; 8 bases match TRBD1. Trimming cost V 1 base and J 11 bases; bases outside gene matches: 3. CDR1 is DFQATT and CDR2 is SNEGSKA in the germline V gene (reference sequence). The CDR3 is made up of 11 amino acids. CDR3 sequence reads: CSARGRGLAFF. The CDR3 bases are TGCAGTGCTAGAGGCAGGGGGCTGGCTTTCTTT.

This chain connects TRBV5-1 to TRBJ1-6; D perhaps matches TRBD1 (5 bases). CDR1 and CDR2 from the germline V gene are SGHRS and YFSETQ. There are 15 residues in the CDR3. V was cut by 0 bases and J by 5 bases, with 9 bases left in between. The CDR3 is CASSLDPGNNSPLHF. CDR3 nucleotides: TGCGCCAGCAGCTTGGATCCAGGGAATAATTCACCCCTCCACTTT.

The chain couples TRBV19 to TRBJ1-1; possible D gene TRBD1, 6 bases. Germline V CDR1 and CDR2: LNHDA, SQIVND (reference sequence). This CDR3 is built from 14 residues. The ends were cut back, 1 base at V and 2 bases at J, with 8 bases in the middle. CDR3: CASSIVDSNTEAFF. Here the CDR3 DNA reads TGTGCCAGTAGTATAGTGGACAGTAACACTGAAGCTTTCTTT. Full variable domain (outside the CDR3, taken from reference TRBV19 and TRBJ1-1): DGGITQSPKYLFRKEGQNVTLSCEQNLNHDAMYWYRQDPGQGLRLIYYSQIVNDFQKGDIAEGYSVSREKKESFPLTVTSAQKNPTAFYLCASSIVDSNTEAFFGQGTRLTVV.

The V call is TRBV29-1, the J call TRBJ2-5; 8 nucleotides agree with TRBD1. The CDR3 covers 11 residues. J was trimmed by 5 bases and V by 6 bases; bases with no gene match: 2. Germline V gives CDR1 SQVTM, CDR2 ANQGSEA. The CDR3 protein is CSVRTGETQYF. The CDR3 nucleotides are TGCAGCGTGAGGACAGGGGAGACCCAGTACTTC.

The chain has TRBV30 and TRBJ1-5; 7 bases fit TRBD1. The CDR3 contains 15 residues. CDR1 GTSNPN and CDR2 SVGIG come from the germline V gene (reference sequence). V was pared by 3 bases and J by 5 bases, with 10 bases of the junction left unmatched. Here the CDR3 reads CAWSETDRRYQPQHF. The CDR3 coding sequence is TGTGCCTGGAGCGAGACGGACAGGAGATATCAGCCCCAGCATTTT.

CDR3 DNA: TGTGCCAGCAGCAGTCCAGGACAGGGGGCTCGAGGCTACACCTTC. The encoded protein is CASSSPGQGARGYTF. This chain uses TRBV5-4 with TRBJ1-2; 11 bases map to TRBD1. The CDR3 totals 15 residues. From germline, CDR1 is SGHNT and CDR2 YYREEE (reference sequence). The V segment lost 4 bases and the J segment 8 bases; nucleotides outside the gene matches: 10.

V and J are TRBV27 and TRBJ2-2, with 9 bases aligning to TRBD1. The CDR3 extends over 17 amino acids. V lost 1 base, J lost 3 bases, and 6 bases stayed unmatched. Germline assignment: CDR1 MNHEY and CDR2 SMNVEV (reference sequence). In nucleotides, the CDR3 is TGTGCCAGCAGTTTATTCTGGGACAGGGCGGACACCGGGGAGCTGTTTTTT. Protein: CASSLFWDRADTGELFF.

The CDR3 sequence is CASSLGRGQIIAGELFF. In DNA, the CDR3 is TGTGCCAGCAGCTTAGGTCGGGGACAGATTATCGCCGGGGAGCTGTTTTTT. J is TRBJ2-2 and V is TRBV7-9; 7 positions match TRBD1. The CDR3 totals 17 residues. CDR1 is SEHNR, CDR2 FQNEAQ, per germline (reference sequence). V lost 1 base, J lost 6 bases, and 11 bases stayed unmatched.

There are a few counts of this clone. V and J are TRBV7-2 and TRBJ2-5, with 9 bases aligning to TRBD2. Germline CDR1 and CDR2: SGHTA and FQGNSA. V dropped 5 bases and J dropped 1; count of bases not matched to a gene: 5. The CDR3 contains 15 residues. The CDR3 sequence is CASSLLAGSQETQYF. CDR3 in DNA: TGTGCCAGCAGCCTCCTAGCGGGGAGCCAAGAGACCCAGTACTTC.

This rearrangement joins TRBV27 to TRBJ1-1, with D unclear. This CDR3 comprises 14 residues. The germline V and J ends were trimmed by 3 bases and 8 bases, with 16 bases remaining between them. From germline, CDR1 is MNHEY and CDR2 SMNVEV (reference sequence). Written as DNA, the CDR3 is TGTGCCAGCAGTTTCCCCGACGGAACAGCCGAAGCTTTCTTT. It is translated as CASSFPDGTAEAFF.

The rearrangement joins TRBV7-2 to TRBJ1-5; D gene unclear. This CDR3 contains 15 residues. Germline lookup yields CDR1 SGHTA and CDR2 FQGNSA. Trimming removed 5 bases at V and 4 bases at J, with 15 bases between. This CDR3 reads CASSAEGRTNQPQHF. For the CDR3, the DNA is TGTGCCAGCAGCGCCGAGGGCAGAACGAATCAGCCCCAGCATTTT.

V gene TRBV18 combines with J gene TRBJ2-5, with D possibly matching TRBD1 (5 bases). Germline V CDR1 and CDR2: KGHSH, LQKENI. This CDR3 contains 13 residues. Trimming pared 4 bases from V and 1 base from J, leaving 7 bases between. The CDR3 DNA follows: TGTGCCAGCTCACGAGACAGCCAAGAGACCCAGTACTTC. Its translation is CASSRDSQETQYF.

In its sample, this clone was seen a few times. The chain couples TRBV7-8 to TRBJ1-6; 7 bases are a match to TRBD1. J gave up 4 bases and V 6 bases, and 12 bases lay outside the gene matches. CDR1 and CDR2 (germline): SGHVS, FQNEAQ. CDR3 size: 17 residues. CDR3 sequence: CASSQGGRGHYNSPLHF. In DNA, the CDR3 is TGTGCCAGCAGTCAGGGGGGACGGGGACATTATAATTCACCCCTCCACTTT.

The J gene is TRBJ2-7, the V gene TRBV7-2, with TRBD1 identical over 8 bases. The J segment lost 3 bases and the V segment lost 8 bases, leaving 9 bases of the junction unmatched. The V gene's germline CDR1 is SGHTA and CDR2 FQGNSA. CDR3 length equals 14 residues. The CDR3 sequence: CASRPPGQVYEQYF. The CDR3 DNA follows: TGTGCCAGCCGGCCTCCGGGACAGGTCTACGAGCAGTACTTC.

DNA for the CDR3: TGCGCCAGCAGTGAGTCGTCCGGGAGGGCCTCTAATGAGCAGTTCTTC. Amino acids: CASSESSGRASNEQFF. The V and J genes are TRBV10-1 and TRBJ2-1, with 8 bases aligning to TRBD2. With 0 bases clipped from V and 7 bases from J, the junction kept 8 bases outside the gene matches. CDR1 WNHNN and CDR2 SYGVQD come from the germline V gene (reference sequence). This CDR3 contains 16 residues.

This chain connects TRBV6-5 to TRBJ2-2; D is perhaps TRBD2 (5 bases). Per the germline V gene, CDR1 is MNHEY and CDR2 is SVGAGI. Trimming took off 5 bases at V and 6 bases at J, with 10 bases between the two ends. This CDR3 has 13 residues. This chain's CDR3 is CASSTPGSGELFF. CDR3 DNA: TGTGCCAGCAGTACACCGGGGTCCGGGGAGCTGTTTTTT.

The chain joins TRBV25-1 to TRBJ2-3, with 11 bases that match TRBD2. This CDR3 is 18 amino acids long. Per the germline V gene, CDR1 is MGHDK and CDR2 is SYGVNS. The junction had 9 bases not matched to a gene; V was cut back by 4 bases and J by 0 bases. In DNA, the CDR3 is TGTGCCAGCAGTGGGCGCCGGGGACTAGCGGAGAGCACAGATACGCAGTATTTT. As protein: CASSGRRGLAESTDTQYF. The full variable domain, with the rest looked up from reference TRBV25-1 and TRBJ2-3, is EADIYQTPRYLVIGTGKKITLECSQTMGHDKMYWYQQDPGMELHLIHYSYGVNSTEKGDLSSESTVSRIRTEHFPLTLESARPSHTSQYLCASSGRRGLAESTDTQYFGPGTRLTVL.

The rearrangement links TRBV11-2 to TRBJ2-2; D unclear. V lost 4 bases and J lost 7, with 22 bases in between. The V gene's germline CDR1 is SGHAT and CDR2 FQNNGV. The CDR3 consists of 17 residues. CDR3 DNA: TGTGCCAGCAGCTCAGGTGGCAGTTCTAACCTTGGCGGGGAGCTGTTTTTT. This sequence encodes CASSSGGSSNLGGELFF.

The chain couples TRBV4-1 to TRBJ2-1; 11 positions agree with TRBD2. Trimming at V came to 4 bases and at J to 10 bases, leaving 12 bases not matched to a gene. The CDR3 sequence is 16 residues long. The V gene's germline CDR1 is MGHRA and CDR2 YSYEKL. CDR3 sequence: CASSPQTIAGGREQFF. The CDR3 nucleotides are TGCGCCAGCAGCCCACAGACGATAGCGGGAGGGAGAGAGCAGTTCTTC.

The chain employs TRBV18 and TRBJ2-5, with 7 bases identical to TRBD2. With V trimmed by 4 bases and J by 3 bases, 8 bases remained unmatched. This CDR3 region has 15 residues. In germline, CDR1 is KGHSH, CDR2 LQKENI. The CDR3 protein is CASSRRLAVEETQYF. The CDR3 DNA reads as TGTGCCAGCTCACGACGCCTAGCGGTGGAAGAGACCCAGTACTTC.

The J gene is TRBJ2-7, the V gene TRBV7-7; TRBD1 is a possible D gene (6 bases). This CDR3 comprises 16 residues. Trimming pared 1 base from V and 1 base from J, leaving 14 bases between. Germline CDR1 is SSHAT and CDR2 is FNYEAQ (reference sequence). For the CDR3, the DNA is TGTGCCAGCAGCTTAGATAGGCAGGGGTATTCCTACGAGCAGTACTTC. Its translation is CASSLDRQGYSYEQYF.

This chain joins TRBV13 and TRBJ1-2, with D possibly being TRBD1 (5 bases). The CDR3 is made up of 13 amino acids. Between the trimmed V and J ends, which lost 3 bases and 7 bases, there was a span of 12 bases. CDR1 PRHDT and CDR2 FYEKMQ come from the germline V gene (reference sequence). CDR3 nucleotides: TGTGCCAGCAGCTTGACAGCGATGGGTGGCTACACCTTC. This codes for CASSLTAMGGYTF.

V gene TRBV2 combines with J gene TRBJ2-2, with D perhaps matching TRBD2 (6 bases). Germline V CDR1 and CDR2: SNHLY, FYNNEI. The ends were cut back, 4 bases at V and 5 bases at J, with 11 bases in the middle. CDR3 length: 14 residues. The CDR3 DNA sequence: TGTGCCAGCAGTGTCTCTAGCGCTACCGGGGAGCTGTTTTTT. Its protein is CASSVSSATGELFF.

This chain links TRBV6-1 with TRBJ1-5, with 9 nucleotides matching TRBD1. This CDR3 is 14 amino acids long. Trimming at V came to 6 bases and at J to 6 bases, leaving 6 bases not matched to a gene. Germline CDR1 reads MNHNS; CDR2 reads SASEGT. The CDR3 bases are TGTGCCAGCAGGGATACAGGGGGCACTCAGCCCCAGCATTTT. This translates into CASRDTGGTQPQHF.